This TCR beta chain stems from a study of T-cell reconstitution after alpha-beta-depleted transplantation in children. Preparation of the TCRbeta library used unique molecular identifiers. TCRdb independently ran MiXCR on the PCR reads; one entry per CDR3 protein. Here the sample spans 500,000 to 650,000 distinct CDR3 sequences, approximately 12% being singletons. The germline gives CDR1 SGHVS, CDR2 FQNEAQ. Trimming took 1 base from V and 4 from J; bases not matched to a gene: 0. The CDR3 has 13 amino acids. The V gene is TRBV7-8, the J gene TRBJ1-2, with 7 positions matching TRBD1. The sample was PBMCs, mostly from graft donor cells, taken 360 days after TCRalphabeta/CD19-depleted stem cell transplant. The receptor was isolated from a male patient under 18 who had a stem cell transplant for acute myeloid leukemia, so the T cells may come from the graft donor. Here the CDR3 reads CASSLGDSYGYTF. The CDR3 DNA reads TGTGCCAGCAGCTTAGGGGACAGCTATGGCTACACCTTC.